Listed below are T cell receptor beta chains from one sample, sequenced in a study of blood T cell repertoires in COVID-19. The method was immunoSEQ multiplex PCR; TCRdb's version includes in-frame clones alone and lacks a portion of them. The sample lists approximately 86,000 clones, around four fifths occurring once. The sample comprised peripheral blood. These receptors were obtained from a man in his fifties with acute or convalescent COVID-19. Both conserved end residues are part of each CDR3. Fields, in order: CDR3 protein, clone size, J gene, V gene. Clone size is stated in some rows and not others, as once, few, many or a class when expanded.

cdr3_aa: CASSSRLVASGNEQFF
clone_size: .
j_call: TRBJ2-1
v_call: TRBV28

cdr3_aa: CASSHPEENEKLFF
clone_size: once
j_call: TRBJ1-4
v_call: TRBV6-5

cdr3_aa: CASSYAGQISMDGYTF
clone_size: .
j_call: TRBJ1-2
v_call: TRBV6-5

cdr3_aa: CAISDSGQGGGGYTF
clone_size: .
j_call: TRBJ1-2
v_call: TRBV10-3

cdr3_aa: CASRPGLAGGKNTGELFF
clone_size: .
j_call: TRBJ2-2
v_call: TRBV19

cdr3_aa: CASSIGVGASYGYTF
clone_size: once
j_call: TRBJ1-2
v_call: TRBV19

cdr3_aa: CASSPRAGLQTYEQYF
clone_size: .
j_call: TRBJ2-7
v_call: TRBV18

cdr3_aa: CASSFFGGGSETQYF
clone_size: .
j_call: TRBJ2-5
v_call: TRBV5-4

cdr3_aa: CASTTGHSGNTIYF
clone_size: .
j_call: TRBJ1-3
v_call: TRBV19

cdr3_aa: CASSQQGAGELFF
clone_size: .
j_call: TRBJ2-2
v_call: TRBV5-4

cdr3_aa: CASSPTRQALGGYTF
clone_size: .
j_call: TRBJ1-2
v_call: TRBV18

cdr3_aa: CASSPQQGIRNQPQHF
clone_size: once
j_call: TRBJ1-5
v_call: TRBV27

cdr3_aa: CASSFRQELGAFF
clone_size: .
j_call: TRBJ1-1
v_call: TRBV5-1

cdr3_aa: CATSTYGLGGRENTGELFF
clone_size: .
j_call: TRBJ2-2
v_call: TRBV15

cdr3_aa: CASSEMGLGNEKLFF
clone_size: .
j_call: TRBJ1-4
v_call: TRBV2

cdr3_aa: CASSQDPTGSSGNTIYF
clone_size: .
j_call: TRBJ1-3
v_call: TRBV4-3

cdr3_aa: CASSLAGNGNQPQHF
clone_size: .
j_call: TRBJ1-5
v_call: TRBV28

cdr3_aa: CASSPAGQGATDTQYF
clone_size: .
j_call: TRBJ2-3
v_call: TRBV18

cdr3_aa: CASSHRDLAKNIQYF
clone_size: .
j_call: TRBJ2-4
v_call: TRBV6-2/TRBV6-3

cdr3_aa: CSVDVIAGDSYEQYF
clone_size: .
j_call: TRBJ2-7
v_call: TRBV29-1

cdr3_aa: CASSLLGLAAYEQYF
clone_size: .
j_call: TRBJ2-7
v_call: TRBV27

cdr3_aa: CASRDEGGNYGYTF
clone_size: .
j_call: TRBJ1-2
v_call: TRBV6-5

cdr3_aa: CASSPPGGYTDTQYF
clone_size: .
j_call: TRBJ2-3
v_call: TRBV18

cdr3_aa: CASSRGQASGPDEQYF
clone_size: .
j_call: TRBJ2-7
v_call: TRBV18

cdr3_aa: CASSLAEGRYGGSSYEQYF
clone_size: .
j_call: TRBJ2-7
v_call: TRBV11-2

cdr3_aa: CASSYGEWQPQHF
clone_size: .
j_call: TRBJ1-5
v_call: TRBV6-5

cdr3_aa: CASSLGEAVYTEAFF
clone_size: .
j_call: TRBJ1-1
v_call: TRBV5-1

cdr3_aa: CASSEIQGMSYEQYF
clone_size: once
j_call: TRBJ2-7
v_call: TRBV2

cdr3_aa: CASSVGTSGGAGETQYF
clone_size: .
j_call: TRBJ2-5
v_call: TRBV9

cdr3_aa: CASSLRGAGNSPLHF
clone_size: few
j_call: TRBJ1-6
v_call: TRBV7-2

cdr3_aa: CASSLSGSYGYTF
clone_size: .
j_call: TRBJ1-2
v_call: TRBV28

cdr3_aa: CASSDRQGGSYEQYF
clone_size: .
j_call: TRBJ2-7
v_call: TRBV5-1

cdr3_aa: CASSWGQGFDQPQHF
clone_size: .
j_call: TRBJ1-5
v_call: TRBV7-2

cdr3_aa: CASSLVGGGVTGDTQYF
clone_size: .
j_call: TRBJ2-3
v_call: TRBV11-3

cdr3_aa: CASSSYKTGATNTEAFF
clone_size: once
j_call: TRBJ1-1
v_call: TRBV27